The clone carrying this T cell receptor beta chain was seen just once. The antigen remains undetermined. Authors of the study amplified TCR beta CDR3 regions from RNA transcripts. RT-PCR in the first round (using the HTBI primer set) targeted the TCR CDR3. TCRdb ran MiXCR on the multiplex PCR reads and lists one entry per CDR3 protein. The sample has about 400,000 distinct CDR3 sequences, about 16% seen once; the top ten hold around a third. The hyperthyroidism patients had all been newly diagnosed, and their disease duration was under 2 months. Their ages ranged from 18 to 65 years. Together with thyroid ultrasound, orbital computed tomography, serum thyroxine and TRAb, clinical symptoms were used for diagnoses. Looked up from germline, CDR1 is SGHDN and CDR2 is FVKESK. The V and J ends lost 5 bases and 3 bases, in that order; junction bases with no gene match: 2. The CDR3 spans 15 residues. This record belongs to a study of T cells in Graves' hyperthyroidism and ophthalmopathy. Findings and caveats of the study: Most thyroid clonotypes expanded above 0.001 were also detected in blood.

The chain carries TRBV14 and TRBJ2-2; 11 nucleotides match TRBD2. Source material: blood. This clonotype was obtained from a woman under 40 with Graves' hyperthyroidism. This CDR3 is CASSKLAGDTGELFF. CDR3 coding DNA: TGTGCCAGCAGCAAACTAGCGGGAGACACCGGGGAGCTGTTTTTT.